This TCR beta chain was sequenced during a study of CXCR3-negative and CXCR3-positive naive CD8 T cells. General study points: The TRBV-TRBJ usage of naive CXCR3-negative and CXCR3-positive cells was similar, but that of memory cells differed. TRB CDR3s were more hydrophobic in CXCR3-positive than in CXCR3-negative naive cells. With CXCR3 expression partially decreased after cryopreservation, most assays relied on fresh PBMCs.

With regard to this clonotype: The antigen is unknown.

5' RACE with UMI labels generated the TRB cDNA libraries. For each CDR3 protein, TCRdb gives one entry from its re-call of the 5' RACE reads, without DNA. The listing contains 75,000 to 100,000 distinct CDR3 sequences. Per the germline V gene, CDR1 is MNHEY and CDR2 is SVGAGI. CDR3 length: 14 residues. Every subset of CD8+ T cells was sorted in triplicate at some 310,000 cells each. The sequencing sample was made of naive CXCR3+ CD8+ T cells from blood. The sample's subset: CD45RO-CCR7+CD27+CD95- naive CD8+ T cells expressing CXCR3 (TNR3+). The chain uses TRBV6-5 and TRBJ2-5; with no DNA, the TCRdb D assignment of TRBD1 cannot be verified. The receptor was derived from a human donor in good health. Some clones in this sample may be carry-over from other donors' samples. The CDR3 spells CASSDGTEQETQYF.